This T cell receptor (beta chain) was recovered during a study of OX40 agonist ivuxolimab in advanced cancers. Overall study context: Of mixed ages from about 23 to 90 and averaging about 60 years, the group was about 80% male. Three individuals attained partial responses, comprising one hepatocellular carcinoma case and two cutaneous melanoma cases. Allowance was made for prior anti-PD-1, anti-PD-L1 or anti-CTLA-4 therapy, and approximately 40% had some.

Germline CDR1 and CDR2: SEHNR and FQNEAQ (reference sequence). There are 15 residues in the CDR3. V lost 4 bases, J lost 5 bases, and 16 bases lay in between. This table comes from immunoSEQ multiplex PCR, and its TCRdb copy is limited to in-frame clones, with some not included. The sample contains 65,000 to 95,000 clones, about 88% of which appear only once. The source was CD4+ or CD8+ T cells sorted from blood, collected in a trial of the OX40 agonist ivuxolimab. The receptor comes from an adult with an advanced solid tumor such as melanoma, head and neck, liver or kidney cancer. The V gene is TRBV7-9, the J gene TRBJ2-3; perhaps TRBD1 as D (5 bases). CDR3: CASSSGSGYGDTQYF. Here the CDR3 DNA reads TGTGCCAGCAGCTCAGGATCAGGGTACGGAGATACGCAGTATTTT.